One T cell receptor (beta chain) is described in this entry. The data belong to a study of blood T cell repertoires in COVID-19. Turning to the study itself: The United States, Italy and Spain supplied acute and convalescent COVID-19 samples. PBMCs, B-cell-depleted T cells, or T cells provided the cDNA or gDNA that made up the material.

It was during active infection that Seattle patients were enrolled and then longitudinally followed. Unmatched junction bases numbered 6, after V lost 7 bases and J lost 8 bases. In germline, CDR1 is MNHEY, CDR2 SVGAGI. The CDR3 spans 13 residues. TCRdb's copy holds only in-frame clones and misses some; the assay was immunoSEQ multiplex PCR. The sample includes under 550,000 clones, about 87% of them seen just once. This receptor was taken from a man aged 18 to 29 with COVID-19, enrolled during active disease. The sequencing sample was made of peripheral blood. The J gene is TRBJ1-2, the V gene TRBV6-5, with 11 bases that match TRBD1. DNA for the CDR3: TGTGCCAGCACTAAGGACAGGGGGCCCGGCTACACCTTC. It codes for CASTKDRGPGYTF.